The source of this T cell receptor (beta chain) is a study of blood T cells in healthy people across ages. About the research overall: Researchers report that template switching captured about one barcoded beta molecule per two T cells.

Combining a sample-barcoded 5' primer with a J-beta primer mix, a second PCR ran for roughly 6 to 12 cycles. A minimum of 3 million CDR3-containing paired-end reads was obtained for each sample. Using its own MiXCR run on the 5' RACE reads, TCRdb lists one record per CDR3 protein. The sample holds roughly 410,000 distinct CDR3 sequences, 52% seen once. This CDR3 region has 16 residues. Germline V lookup: CDR1 LGHDT, CDR2 YNNKEL (reference sequence). Remarks on this clonotype: Its antigen is undetermined.

Findings and limits, study-wide: TCR beta diversity per million T cells fell roughly linearly with age.

The source of this sequence is a man aged 55-75 years in good health. What was sequenced was blood. The chain links TRBV3-1 to TRBJ2-1; 11 bases are a match to TRBD2. The DNA end is a closer match to TRBJ2-7, so the J assignment may be wrong. CDR3 coding DNA: TGTGCCAGCAGCCAAGATAGACTAGCGGGAATCGATGAGCAGTACTTC. It is translated as CASSQDRLAGIDEQYF.